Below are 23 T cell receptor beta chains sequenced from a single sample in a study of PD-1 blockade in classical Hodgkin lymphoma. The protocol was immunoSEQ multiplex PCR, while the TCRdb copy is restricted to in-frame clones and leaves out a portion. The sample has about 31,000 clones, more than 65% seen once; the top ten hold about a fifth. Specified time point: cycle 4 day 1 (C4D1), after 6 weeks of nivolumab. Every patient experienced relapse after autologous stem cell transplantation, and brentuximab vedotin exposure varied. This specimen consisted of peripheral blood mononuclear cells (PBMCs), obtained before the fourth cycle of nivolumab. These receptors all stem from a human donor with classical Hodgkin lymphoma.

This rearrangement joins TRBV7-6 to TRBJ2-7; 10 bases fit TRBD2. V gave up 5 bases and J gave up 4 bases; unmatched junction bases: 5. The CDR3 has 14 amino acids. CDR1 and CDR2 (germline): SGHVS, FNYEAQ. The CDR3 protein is CASSGKAGGYEQYF. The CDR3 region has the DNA TGTGCCAGCAGCGGAAAAGCGGGGGGGTACGAGCAGTACTTC.

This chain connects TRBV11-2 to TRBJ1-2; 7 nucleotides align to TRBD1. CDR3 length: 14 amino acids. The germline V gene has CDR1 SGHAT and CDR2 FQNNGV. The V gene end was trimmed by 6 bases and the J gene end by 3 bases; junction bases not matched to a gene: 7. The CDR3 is CASRLAGTDYGYTF. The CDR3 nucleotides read TGTGCCAGCAGACTTGCCGGGACAGACTATGGCTACACCTTC.

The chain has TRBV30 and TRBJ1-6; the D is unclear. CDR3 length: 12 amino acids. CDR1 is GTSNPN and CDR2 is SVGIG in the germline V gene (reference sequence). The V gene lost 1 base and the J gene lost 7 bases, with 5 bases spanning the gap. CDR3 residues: CAWSGSNSPLHF. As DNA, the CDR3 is TGTGCCTGGAGTGGGTCGAATTCACCCCTCCACTTT.

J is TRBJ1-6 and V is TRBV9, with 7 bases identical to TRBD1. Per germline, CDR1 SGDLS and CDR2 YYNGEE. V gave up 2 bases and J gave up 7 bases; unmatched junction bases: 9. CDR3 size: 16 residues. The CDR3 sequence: CASSVDTGAGNSPLHF. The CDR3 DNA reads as TGTGCCAGCAGCGTCGATACAGGGGCGGGGAATTCACCCCTCCACTTT.

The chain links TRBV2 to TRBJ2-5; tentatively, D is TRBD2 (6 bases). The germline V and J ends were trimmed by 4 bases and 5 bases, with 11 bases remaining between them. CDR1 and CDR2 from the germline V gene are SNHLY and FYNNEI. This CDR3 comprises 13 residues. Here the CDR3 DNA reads TGTGCCAGCAGTGGAGGGACTCAGGAGACCCAGTACTTC. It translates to CASSGGTQETQYF.

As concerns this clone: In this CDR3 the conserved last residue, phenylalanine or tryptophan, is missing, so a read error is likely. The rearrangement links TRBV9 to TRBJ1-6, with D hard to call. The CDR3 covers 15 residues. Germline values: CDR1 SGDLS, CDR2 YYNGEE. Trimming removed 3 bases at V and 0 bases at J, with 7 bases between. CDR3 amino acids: CASSGEGSYNSPLHS. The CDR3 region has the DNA TGTGCCAGCAGCGGCGAGGGCTCCTATAATTCACCCCTCCACTCT.

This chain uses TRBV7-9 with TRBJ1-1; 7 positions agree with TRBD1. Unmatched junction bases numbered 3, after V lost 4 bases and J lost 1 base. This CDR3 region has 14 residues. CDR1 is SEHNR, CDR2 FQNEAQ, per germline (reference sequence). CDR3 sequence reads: CASSSGTANTEAFF. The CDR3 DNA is TGTGCCAGCAGCTCCGGGACAGCGAACACTGAAGCTTTCTTT.

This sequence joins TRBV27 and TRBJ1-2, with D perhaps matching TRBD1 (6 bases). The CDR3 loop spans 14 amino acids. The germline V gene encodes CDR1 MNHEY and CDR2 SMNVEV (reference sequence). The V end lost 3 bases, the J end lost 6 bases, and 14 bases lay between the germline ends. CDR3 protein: CASSLAGEGNGYTF. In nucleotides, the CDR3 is TGTGCCAGCAGTTTGGCAGGGGAAGGGAATGGCTACACCTTC.

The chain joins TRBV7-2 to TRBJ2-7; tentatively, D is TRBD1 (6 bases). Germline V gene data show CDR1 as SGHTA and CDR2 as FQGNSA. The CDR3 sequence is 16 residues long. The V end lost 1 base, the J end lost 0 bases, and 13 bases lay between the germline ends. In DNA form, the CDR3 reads TGTGCCAGCAGCTTAGTGCAGGGGCCGACCTCCTACGAGCAGTACTTC. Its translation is CASSLVQGPTSYEQYF.

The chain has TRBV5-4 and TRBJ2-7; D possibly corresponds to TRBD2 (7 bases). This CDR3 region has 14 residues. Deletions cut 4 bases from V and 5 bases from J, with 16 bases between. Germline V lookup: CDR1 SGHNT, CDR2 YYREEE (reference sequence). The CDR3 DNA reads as TGTGCCAGCAGCCCGGGGGGCACTTGGCACGAGCAGTACTTC. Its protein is CASSPGGTWHEQYF.

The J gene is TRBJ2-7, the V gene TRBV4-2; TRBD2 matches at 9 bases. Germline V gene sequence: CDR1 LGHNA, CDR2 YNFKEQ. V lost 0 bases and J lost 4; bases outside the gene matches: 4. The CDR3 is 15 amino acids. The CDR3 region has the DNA TGTGCCAGCAGCCAAGATCCTAGCGGGGAGTACGAGCAGTACTTC. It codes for CASSQDPSGEYEQYF.

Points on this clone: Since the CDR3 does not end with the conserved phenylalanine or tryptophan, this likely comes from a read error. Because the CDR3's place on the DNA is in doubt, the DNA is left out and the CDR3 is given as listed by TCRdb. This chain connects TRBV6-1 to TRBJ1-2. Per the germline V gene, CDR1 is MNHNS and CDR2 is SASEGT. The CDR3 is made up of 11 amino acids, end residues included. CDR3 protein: CASSEIRRRSL.

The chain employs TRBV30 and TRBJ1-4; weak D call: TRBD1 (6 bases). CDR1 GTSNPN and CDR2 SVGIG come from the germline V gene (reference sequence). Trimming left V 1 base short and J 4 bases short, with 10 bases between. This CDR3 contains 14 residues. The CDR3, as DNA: TGTGCCTGGAGTGCCGGGACACTTAATGAAAAACTGTTTTTT. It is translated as CAWSAGTLNEKLFF. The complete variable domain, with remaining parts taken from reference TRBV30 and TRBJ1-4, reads SQTIHQWPATLVQPVGSPLSLECTVEGTSNPNLYWYRQAAGRGLQLLFYSVGIGQISSEVPQNLSASRPQDRQFILSSKKLLLSDSGFYLCAWSAGTLNEKLFFGSGTQLSVL.

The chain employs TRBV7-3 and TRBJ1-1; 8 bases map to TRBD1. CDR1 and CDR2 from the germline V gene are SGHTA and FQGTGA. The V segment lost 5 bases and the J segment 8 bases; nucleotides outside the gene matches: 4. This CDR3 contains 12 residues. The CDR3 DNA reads TGTGCCAGCAGCCCTGGACAGGGCGAAGCTTTCTTT. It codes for CASSPGQGEAFF.

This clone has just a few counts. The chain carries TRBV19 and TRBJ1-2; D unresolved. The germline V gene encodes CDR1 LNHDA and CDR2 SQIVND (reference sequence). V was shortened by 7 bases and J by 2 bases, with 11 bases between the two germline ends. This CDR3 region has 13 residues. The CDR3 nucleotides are TGTGCCAGTAAAGGGCAATCCAACTATGGCTACACCTTC. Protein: CASKGQSNYGYTF.

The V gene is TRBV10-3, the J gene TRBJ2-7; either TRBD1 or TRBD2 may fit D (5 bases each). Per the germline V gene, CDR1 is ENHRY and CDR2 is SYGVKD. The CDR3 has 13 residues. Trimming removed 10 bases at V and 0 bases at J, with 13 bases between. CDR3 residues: CATNPGASYEQYF. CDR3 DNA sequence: TGTGCCACAAACCCCGGGGCCTCCTACGAGCAGTACTTC.

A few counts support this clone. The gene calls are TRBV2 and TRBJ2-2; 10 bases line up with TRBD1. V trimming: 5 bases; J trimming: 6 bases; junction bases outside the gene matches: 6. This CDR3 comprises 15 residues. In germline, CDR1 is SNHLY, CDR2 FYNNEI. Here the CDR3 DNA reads TGTGCCAGCAGTCGAGGTGGACAGGGGGCCGGGGAGCTGTTTTTT. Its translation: CASSRGGQGAGELFF.

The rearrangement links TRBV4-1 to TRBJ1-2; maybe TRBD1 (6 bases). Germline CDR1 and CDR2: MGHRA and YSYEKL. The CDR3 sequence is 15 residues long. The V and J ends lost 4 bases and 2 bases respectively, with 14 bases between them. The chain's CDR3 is CASSRSTGTNYGYTF. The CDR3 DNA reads TGCGCCAGCAGCCGTTCGACAGGAACCAACTATGGCTACACCTTC.

The CDR3 DNA is TGTGCCAGCAGTGAACTATTTCGGTCTGGGGGGGGTGCAGATACGCAGTATTTT. It yields the protein CASSELFRSGGGADTQYF. V and J are TRBV6-1 and TRBJ2-3; TRBD2 agrees at 7 bases. The V segment lost 2 bases and the J segment 4 bases; nucleotides outside the gene matches: 15. The germline CDR1 and CDR2 sequences are MNHNS and SASEGT. CDR3 length equals 18 residues.

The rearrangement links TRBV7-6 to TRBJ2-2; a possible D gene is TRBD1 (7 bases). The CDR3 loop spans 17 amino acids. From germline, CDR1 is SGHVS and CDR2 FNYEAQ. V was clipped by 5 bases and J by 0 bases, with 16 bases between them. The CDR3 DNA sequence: TGTGCCAGCAGCCCCAGGGGGAGCGGGCCGAACACCGGGGAGCTGTTTTTT. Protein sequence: CASSPRGSGPNTGELFF.

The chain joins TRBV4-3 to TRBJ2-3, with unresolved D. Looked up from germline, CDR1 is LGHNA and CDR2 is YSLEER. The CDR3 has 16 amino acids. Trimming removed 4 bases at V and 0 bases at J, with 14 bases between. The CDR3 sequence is CASSPLGHLSTDTQYF. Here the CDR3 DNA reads TGCGCCAGCAGCCCACTCGGGCACCTTAGCACAGATACGCAGTATTTT.

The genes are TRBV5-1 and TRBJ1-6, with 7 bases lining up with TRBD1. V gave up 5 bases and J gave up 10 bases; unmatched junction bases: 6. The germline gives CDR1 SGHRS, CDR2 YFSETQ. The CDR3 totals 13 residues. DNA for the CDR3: TGCGCCAGCAGAGCGGGACAGTACTCACCCCTCCACTTT. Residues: CASRAGQYSPLHF.

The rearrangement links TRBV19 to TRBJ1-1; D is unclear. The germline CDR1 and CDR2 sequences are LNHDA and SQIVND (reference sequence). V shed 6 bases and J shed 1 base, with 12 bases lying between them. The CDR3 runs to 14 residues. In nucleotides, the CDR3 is TGTGCCAGTAGGGTAAAAGGGCCGAACACTGAAGCTTTCTTT. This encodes CASRVKGPNTEAFF.